A single sample gave rise to the 7 T cell receptor beta chains below, sequenced in a study of T cell repertoires in cytomegalovirus infection. TCRdb recomputed calls from the reads with MiXCR, one row per CDR3 protein. The data show 560,000 or so distinct CDR3 sequences, about 15% seen once. The specimen was CD8+ T cells from PBMCs. Every receptor here comes from a human donor in good health (CMV status not recorded). Some clones in this sample may be carry-over from other donors' samples.

This clonotype has a count of ten or more. The rearrangement uses TRBV4-1 and TRBJ2-7; the match to TRBD1 covers 7 bases. The V gene end was trimmed by 0 bases and the J gene end by 6 bases; junction bases not matched to a gene: 5. The length of the CDR3 is 14 residues. From germline, CDR1 is MGHRA and CDR2 YSYEKL. Written as DNA, the CDR3 is TGCGCCAGCAGCCAAGACCGGGACAGTGTCGAGCAGTACTTC. This translates into CASSQDRDSVEQYF.

In its sample, this clonotype was seen many times. The V and J genes are TRBV6-1 and TRBJ2-5, with D possibly matching TRBD1 (5 bases). V was clipped by 6 bases and J by 0 bases, with 14 bases between them. CDR1 and CDR2 (germline): MNHNS, SASEGT. This CDR3 comprises 15 residues. CDR3 protein: CASRDGHPNQETQYF. In DNA form, the CDR3 reads TGTGCCAGCAGGGACGGACACCCCAACCAAGAGACCCAGTACTTC.

The CDR3 DNA follows: TGTGCCAGCAGCCACAACAGGGTACAAGAGACCCAGTACTTC. Translating gives CASSHNRVQETQYF. The chain joins TRBV5-4 to TRBJ2-5, with D possibly TRBD1 on 6 matching bases. Germline-derived CDR1 and CDR2 are SGHNT and YYREEE (reference sequence). V dropped 4 bases and J dropped 2 bases, with 12 bases sitting between them. The length of the CDR3 is 14 residues.

This clonotype was seen at least ten times. J is TRBJ2-2 and V is TRBV7-6; 9 bases match TRBD2. The V gene's germline CDR1 is SGHVS and CDR2 FNYEAQ. Unmatched junction bases numbered 11, after V lost 5 bases and J lost 1 base. The CDR3 spans 18 residues. The CDR3 is CASSLPLQAGGNTGELFF. In nucleotides, the CDR3 is TGTGCCAGCAGCCTCCCACTCCAAGCGGGGGGGAACACCGGGGAGCTGTTTTTT.

This clonotype was detected many times. Relative to the germline gene, one junction end is altered; a read error may explain this. The gene calls are TRBV7-9 and TRBJ1-2; 8 nucleotides line up with TRBD1. The CDR3 contains 16 residues. In germline, CDR1 is SEHNR, CDR2 FQNEAQ (reference sequence). CDR3 DNA sequence: TGTGCCAGCCTAGGACAGGGCGCTCTACGACCCTATAGCTACACCTTC. It translates to CASLGQGALRPYSYTF.

This clonotype appeared a few times. The gene calls are TRBV6-5 and TRBJ2-2, with a possible D match to TRBD2 (5 bases). The V and J ends lost 10 bases and 0 bases respectively, with 15 bases between them. The CDR3 consists of 15 residues. Germline CDR1 is MNHEY and CDR2 is SVGAGI. The CDR3 sequence is CATLVGDANTGELFF. The CDR3 DNA reads as TGTGCCACCCTGGTGGGAGACGCGAACACCGGGGAGCTGTTTTTT.

This clonotype was observed at least ten times. The chain recombines TRBV10-2 with TRBJ2-1; 7 nucleotides agree with TRBD2. Per the germline V gene, CDR1 is WSHSY and CDR2 is SAAADI. The CDR3 is 12 amino acids. With V trimmed by 3 bases and J by 9 bases, 2 bases remained unmatched. CDR3 region: CASSDLAAEQFF. For the CDR3, the DNA is TGCGCCAGCAGTGACCTAGCGGCTGAGCAGTTCTTC.